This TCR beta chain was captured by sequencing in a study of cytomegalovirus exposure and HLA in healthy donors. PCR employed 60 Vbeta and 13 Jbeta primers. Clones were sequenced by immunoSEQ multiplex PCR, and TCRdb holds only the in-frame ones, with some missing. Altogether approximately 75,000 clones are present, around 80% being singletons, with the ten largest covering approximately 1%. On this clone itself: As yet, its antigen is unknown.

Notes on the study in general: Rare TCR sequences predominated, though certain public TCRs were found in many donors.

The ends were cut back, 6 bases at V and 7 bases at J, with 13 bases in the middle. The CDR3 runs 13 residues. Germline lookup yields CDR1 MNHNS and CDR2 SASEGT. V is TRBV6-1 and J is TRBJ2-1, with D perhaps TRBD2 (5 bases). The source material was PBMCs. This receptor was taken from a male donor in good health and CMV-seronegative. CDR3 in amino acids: CASRPTRVNEQFF. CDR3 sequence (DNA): TGTGCCAGCAGGCCGACGAGGGTGAATGAGCAGTTCTTC.